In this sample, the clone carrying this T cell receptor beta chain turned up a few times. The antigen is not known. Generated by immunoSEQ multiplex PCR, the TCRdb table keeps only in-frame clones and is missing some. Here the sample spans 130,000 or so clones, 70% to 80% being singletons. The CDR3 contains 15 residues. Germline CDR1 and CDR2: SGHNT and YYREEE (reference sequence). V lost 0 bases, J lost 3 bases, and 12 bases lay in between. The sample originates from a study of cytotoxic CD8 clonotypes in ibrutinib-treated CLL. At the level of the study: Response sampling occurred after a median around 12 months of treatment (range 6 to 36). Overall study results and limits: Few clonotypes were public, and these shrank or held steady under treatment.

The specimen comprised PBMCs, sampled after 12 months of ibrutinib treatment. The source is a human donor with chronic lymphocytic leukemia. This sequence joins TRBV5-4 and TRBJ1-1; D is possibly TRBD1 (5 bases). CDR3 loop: CASSLAPARDTEAFF. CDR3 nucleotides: TGTGCCAGCAGCTTGGCCCCAGCCAGGGACACTGAAGCTTTCTTT.